The next 31 T cell receptor beta chains were all read from a single sample in a study of Graves' ophthalmopathy and Graves' hyperthyroidism. Amplification targeted the TCR beta CDR3 regions, with RNA transcripts as the source material. The first round was an RT-PCR with HTBI primers, and the second round was a multiplex PCR. From the multiplex PCR reads, TCRdb called clonotypes with MiXCR, one entry per CDR3 protein. This table holds approximately 540,000 distinct CDR3 sequences, about 40% found once. Input material: peripheral blood or thyroid tissue (not recorded which). Receptor source: an adult man with Graves' hyperthyroidism.

This clonotype was counted many times. The rearrangement links TRBV5-6 to TRBJ2-2, with 11 bases identical to TRBD1. This CDR3 contains 16 residues. J lost 5 bases, V lost 2 bases, and 5 bases had no gene match. Germline CDR1 SGHDT, CDR2 YYEEEE. The CDR3 nucleotides are TGTGCCAGCAGCTTCCTGGACAGGGGGCATACCGGGGAGCTGTTTTTT. This encodes CASSFLDRGHTGELFF.

At least ten counts were recorded for this clonotype. The genes are TRBV25-1 and TRBJ1-3; 9 bases agree with TRBD1. The CDR3 loop spans 19 amino acids. The V gene end was trimmed by 0 bases and the J gene end by 2 bases; junction bases not matched to a gene: 11. Per the germline V gene, CDR1 is MGHDK and CDR2 is SYGVNS. The CDR3 sequence: CASSEYGPTGGLAGNTIYF. CDR3 nucleotide sequence: TGTGCCAGCAGTGAATACGGACCTACAGGGGGCTTGGCTGGAAACACCATATATTTT.

The sample holds a few counts of this clonotype. The chain combines TRBV20-1 with TRBJ2-3, with no clear D. V lost 5 bases and J lost 10, with 16 bases in between. Germline lookup yields CDR1 DFQATT and CDR2 SNEGSKA (reference sequence). CDR3 length equals 12 residues. The CDR3 sequence is CSARSSQRAQYF. CDR3 sequence (DNA): TGCAGTGCTCGAAGCTCCCAGCGAGCGCAGTATTTT.

The chain recombines TRBV29-1 with TRBJ2-7; D unclear. The DNA matches TRBJ2-1 better at its end, which makes the J call doubtful. Germline V lookup: CDR1 SQVTM, CDR2 ANQGSEA. The CDR3 runs to 13 residues. This chain's CDR3 is CSVEEETPNEQFF. CDR3 sequence (DNA): TGCAGCGTTGAAGAGGAGACGCCTAATGAGCAGTTCTTC.

CDR3 protein: CSAWVGGTEAFF. The CDR3 DNA is TGCAGTGCTTGGGTGGGGGGGACTGAAGCTTTCTTT. The chain links TRBV20-1 to TRBJ1-1; a possible D gene is TRBD1 (5 bases). The germline CDR1 and CDR2 sequences are DFQATT and SNEGSKA (reference sequence). The germline V and J ends were trimmed by 5 bases and 5 bases, with 12 bases remaining between them. The CDR3 consists of 12 residues.

This clonotype was observed at least ten times. This sequence joins TRBV7-8 and TRBJ1-3; unclear D gene. The germline V and J ends were trimmed by 1 base and 0 bases, with 4 bases remaining between them. Germline CDR1 reads SGHVS; CDR2 reads FQNEAQ. The CDR3 is 14 amino acids. CDR3 bases: TGTGCCAGCAGCTTAGTTAGCTCTGGAAACACCATATATTTT. As protein: CASSLVSSGNTIYF.

The genes are TRBV20-1 and TRBJ2-7, with 8 positions matching TRBD1. This CDR3 has 12 residues. CDR1 DFQATT and CDR2 SNEGSKA come from the germline V gene (reference sequence). V dropped 6 bases and J dropped 6; count of bases not matched to a gene: 7. CDR3 sequence (DNA): TGCAGTGCCAGCATGGGACAGGCCGAGCAGTACTTC. This gives the protein CSASMGQAEQYF.

This clonotype appeared a few times. The V and J genes are TRBV6-1 and TRBJ1-5; D is unresolved. Germline V gene sequence: CDR1 MNHNS, CDR2 SASEGT. Trimming removed 3 bases at V and 0 bases at J, with 9 bases between. The CDR3 contains 15 residues. Here the CDR3 reads CASSDGSYSNQPQHF. The CDR3 DNA reads as TGTGCCAGCAGTGATGGCAGTTATAGCAATCAGCCCCAGCATTTT.

The rearrangement links TRBV3-1 to TRBJ1-2; TRBD1 matches 7 bases. The CDR3 sequence is 17 residues long. After removal of 2 bases from V and 0 bases from J, the junction contained 9 bases not matched to a gene. The germline V gene encodes CDR1 LGHDT and CDR2 YNNKEL (reference sequence). CDR3 loop: CASSQPMRGRANYGYTF. CDR3 bases: TGTGCCAGCAGCCAACCTATGAGGGGGCGGGCTAACTATGGCTACACCTTC.

Concerning this clonotype itself: A much more abundant neighbour one base away suggests this may be a read error. The chain carries TRBV2 and TRBJ1-5; TRBD1 matches 8 bases. The germline CDR1 and CDR2 sequences are SNHLY and FYNNEI. V gave up 8 bases and J gave up 5 bases; unmatched junction bases: 8. This CDR3 has 14 amino acids. The CDR3 spells CASAYRGGDQPQHF. The CDR3 DNA sequence: TGTGCCAGCGCGTACAGGGGGGGGGATCAGCCCCAGCATTTT.

The V gene is TRBV7-3, the J gene TRBJ1-6; D not resolved. This CDR3 is built from 13 residues. Trimming took 0 bases from V and 9 from J, leaving 6 bases between them. Germline CDR1 is SGHTA and CDR2 is FQGTGA. CDR3 nucleotides: TGTGCCAGCAGCTTAACGTTAGGTTCACCCCTCCACTTT. As protein: CASSLTLGSPLHF.

This clonotype occurred a few times. This chain uses TRBV2 with TRBJ1-1, with 7 positions matching TRBD1. The CDR3 totals 14 residues. Germline CDR1 is SNHLY and CDR2 is FYNNEI. Trimming cost V 1 base and J 4 bases; bases outside gene matches: 3. The CDR3 is CASSEDRGGTEAFF. The CDR3 nucleotides read TGTGCCAGCAGTGAAGACAGGGGTGGCACTGAAGCTTTCTTT.

The chain combines TRBV30 with TRBJ2-2; unclear D gene. Germline V gives CDR1 GTSNPN, CDR2 SVGIG (reference sequence). V lost 1 base and J lost 6, with 6 bases in between. This CDR3 is built from 12 residues. CDR3 region: CAWSDTAGELFF. The CDR3, as DNA: TGTGCCTGGAGTGACACCGCCGGGGAGCTGTTTTTT.

The rearrangement uses TRBV10-2 and TRBJ1-3; possibly TRBD1 for D (5 bases). Trimming removed 2 bases from V and 2 bases from J, with 13 bases in between. The CDR3 contains 16 residues. Germline V gene data show CDR1 as WSHSY and CDR2 as SAAADI. The CDR3 nucleotides read TGCGCCAGCAGTGAGGCGGGGGGAGGGACTGGAAACACCATATATTTT. The encoded protein is CASSEAGGGTGNTIYF.

The chain uses TRBV15 and TRBJ1-5; the match to TRBD1 covers 7 bases. Germline V gene lookup returns CDR1 LNHNV and CDR2 YYDKDF (reference sequence). Unmatched junction bases numbered 5, after V lost 0 bases and J lost 6 bases. The CDR3 loop spans 15 amino acids. The CDR3 here is CATSRDTGVPQPQHF. CDR3 nucleotide sequence: TGTGCCACCAGCAGAGACACAGGGGTCCCTCAGCCCCAGCATTTT.

J is TRBJ1-5 and V is TRBV6-5; D gene uncertain. The CDR3 totals 14 residues. Per the germline V gene, CDR1 is MNHEY and CDR2 is SVGAGI. Trimming removed 6 bases from V and 4 bases from J, with 13 bases in between. This CDR3 reads CASRTREENQPQHF. CDR3 DNA: TGTGCCAGCAGAACAAGGGAGGAAAATCAGCCCCAGCATTTT.

The rearrangement uses TRBV29-1 and TRBJ1-2; 7 bases are a match to TRBD1. V was clipped by 5 bases and J by 6 bases; unmatched bases: 9. The length of the CDR3 is 13 residues. Germline CDR1 reads SQVTM; CDR2 reads ANQGSEA. The CDR3: CSVRSQGTNGYTF. In DNA, the CDR3 is TGCAGCGTTCGATCACAGGGGACGAATGGCTACACCTTC. The variable domain in full, with the rest retrieved from reference TRBV29-1 and TRBJ1-2, is SAVISQKPSRDICQRGTSLTIQCQVDSQVTMMFWYRQQPGQSLTLIATANQGSEATYESGFVIDKFPISRPNLTFSTLTVSNMSPEDSSIYLCSVRSQGTNGYTFGSGTRLTVV.

Of note for this clonotype: A clone one base away is much larger, so this may be a read error. The V gene is TRBV25-1, the J gene TRBJ2-5; a weak D match, TRBD2 (6 bases). CDR1 and CDR2 from the germline V gene are MGHDK and SYGVNS. This CDR3 has 14 amino acids. The CDR3 sequence: CASSVFRESESQYF. CDR3 coding DNA: TGTGCCAGCAGCGTATTTCGGGAGTCAGAGTCCCAGTACTTC. Using reference TRBV25-1 and TRBJ2-5 for the parts outside the CDR3, the full variable domain is EADIYQTPRYLVIGTGKKITLECSQTMGHDKMYWYQQDPGMELHLIHYSYGVNSTEKGDLSSESTVSRIRTEHFPLTLESARPSHTSQYLCASSVFRESESQYFGPGTRLLVL.

The table lists this clonotype with many counts. The V and J genes are TRBV7-2 and TRBJ2-7, with 10 bases fitting TRBD2. Trimming took 6 bases from V and 5 from J; bases not matched to a gene: 10. This CDR3 has 15 residues. In germline, CDR1 is SGHTA, CDR2 FQGNSA. The CDR3 loop reads CASRYRSGTSDEQYF. The CDR3 DNA sequence: TGTGCCAGCAGATACCGATCCGGGACTAGCGACGAGCAGTACTTC.

The V and J genes are TRBV7-6 and TRBJ1-1; tentative D call: TRBD1 (5 bases). Trimming took off 5 bases at V and 0 bases at J, with 13 bases between the two ends. The CDR3 loop spans 15 amino acids. The germline V gene encodes CDR1 SGHVS and CDR2 FNYEAQ. The CDR3 is CASSPNRGMNTEAFF. In DNA form, the CDR3 reads TGTGCCAGCAGCCCAAATCGGGGCATGAACACTGAAGCTTTCTTT.

This clonotype was counted many times. The chain has TRBV2 and TRBJ1-6, with D perhaps matching TRBD1 (5 bases). Trimming stripped 4 bases from V and 8 bases from J, with 15 bases between. CDR3 length equals 15 residues. CDR1 is SNHLY, CDR2 FYNNEI, per germline. The CDR3 DNA reads as TGTGCCAGCAGTGTCCTCAGCGGGACCTATTCACCCCTCCACTTT. Protein: CASSVLSGTYSPLHF. Based on the CDR3 plus reference TRBV2 and TRBJ1-6, the full variable domain is EPEVTQTPSHQVTQMGQEVILRCVPISNHLYFYWYRQILGQKVEFLVSFYNNEISEKSEIFDDQFSVERPDGSNFTLKIRSTKLEDSAMYFCASSVLSGTYSPLHFGNGTRLTVT.

With respect to this clonotype: Mismatch with germline at one junction end may stem from a read error. The chain links TRBV10-1 to TRBJ2-5; 7 positions agree with TRBD1. Germline assignment: CDR1 WNHNN and CDR2 SYGVQD (reference sequence). The CDR3 extends over 14 amino acids. CDR3: CASSTTGTQETQYF. DNA of the CDR3: TGTGCCAGCAGCACGACAGGGACCCAAGAGACCCAGTACTTC.

This clonotype appeared a single time. This may be a read error: a much more frequent sequence differs by one nucleotide. The chain couples TRBV4-2 to TRBJ1-4; no clear D gene. CDR1 and CDR2 from the germline V gene are LGHNA and YNFKEQ. The CDR3 contains 15 residues. Deletions cut 0 bases from V and 7 bases from J, with 12 bases between. In DNA form, the CDR3 reads TGTGCCAGCAGCCAAGAGGCCACCCCTGGTGAAAAACTGTTTTTT. Encoded protein: CASSQEATPGEKLFF.

This clonotype was counted many times. The CDR3 nucleotides read TGTGCCAGCAGTCGACAGGGGCGAGGGGATGGCTACACCTTC. Residues: CASSRQGRGDGYTF. The chain couples TRBV27 to TRBJ1-2; TRBD1 matches 8 bases. The CDR3 consists of 14 residues. V dropped 5 bases and J dropped 6; count of bases not matched to a gene: 8. The germline V gene encodes CDR1 MNHEY and CDR2 SMNVEV (reference sequence).

This clonotype was counted ten times or more. The chain is built from TRBV5-1 and TRBJ2-5; perhaps TRBD2 as D (5 bases). This CDR3 spans 15 amino acids. Germline assignment: CDR1 SGHRS and CDR2 YFSETQ. V was clipped by 0 bases and J by 4 bases, with 13 bases between them. The CDR3 DNA is TGCGCCAGCAGCTTGGATACAGCGGAAGGAGAGACCCAGTACTTC. Its translation is CASSLDTAEGETQYF. The whole variable domain, filled in from reference TRBV5-1 and TRBJ2-5, reads KAGVTQTPRYLIKTRGQQVTLSCSPISGHRSVSWYQQTPGQGLQFLFEYFSETQRNKGNFPGRFSGRQFSNSRSEMNVSTLELGDSALYLCASSLDTAEGETQYFGPGTRLLVL.

The chain uses TRBV20-1 and TRBJ1-3; TRBD1 matches 9 bases. V lost 6 bases and J lost 4; bases outside the gene matches: 10. The CDR3 sequence is 15 residues long. Germline CDR1 and CDR2: DFQATT and SNEGSKA (reference sequence). The CDR3 nucleotides read TGCAGTGCGCGAACCACAGGGGGCGCGGGAAACACCATATATTTT. Protein product: CSARTTGGAGNTIYF.

This chain joins TRBV7-8 and TRBJ1-5, with D possibly matching TRBD1 (6 bases). Trimming pared 4 bases from V and 7 bases from J, leaving 8 bases between. There are 12 residues in the CDR3. CDR1 and CDR2 from the germline V gene are SGHVS and FQNEAQ. CDR3 in amino acids: CASSYRDQPQHF. Here the CDR3 DNA reads TGTGCCAGCAGCTACAGGGACCAGCCCCAGCATTTT.

This clonotype was seen many times. This sequence joins TRBV6-5 and TRBJ2-5; D possibly corresponds to TRBD1 (6 bases). The V and J ends lost 4 bases and 4 bases respectively, with 10 bases between them. Per germline, CDR1 MNHEY and CDR2 SVGAGI. This CDR3 has 13 amino acids. The DNA for the CDR3 is TGTGCCAGCAGTTTACAGGGTTTAGAGACCCAGTACTTC. It translates to CASSLQGLETQYF.

This clonotype showed up just a few times. The chain is built from TRBV7-2 and TRBJ1-5, with D tentatively TRBD1 (6 bases). CDR3 length: 19 residues. Trimming removed 5 bases from V and 2 bases from J, with 25 bases in between. CDR1 is SGHTA and CDR2 is FQGNSA in the germline V gene. CDR3 loop: CASSQYPRPGGEGNQPQHF. The CDR3 DNA follows: TGTGCCAGCAGCCAATATCCACGTCCCGGGGGCGAGGGCAATCAGCCCCAGCATTTT.

V is TRBV10-3 and J is TRBJ1-2; 7 bases agree with TRBD1. The CDR3 has 12 amino acids. From germline, CDR1 is ENHRY and CDR2 SYGVKD. V lost 11 bases, J lost 6 bases, and 9 bases stayed unmatched. CDR3 sequence reads: CAAGGQLDGYTF. Here the CDR3 DNA reads TGTGCCGCAGGGGGACAGCTGGATGGCTACACCTTC.

The J gene is TRBJ1-3, the V gene TRBV6-6, with TRBD1 matching 10 bases. CDR3 length equals 15 residues. Trimming at V came to 5 bases and at J to 2 bases, leaving 3 bases not matched to a gene. CDR1 is MNHNY and CDR2 is SVGAGI in the germline V gene (reference sequence). CDR3 sequence: CASSQTGGTGNTIYF. CDR3 DNA: TGTGCCAGCAGTCAGACAGGGGGCACTGGAAACACCATATATTTT.